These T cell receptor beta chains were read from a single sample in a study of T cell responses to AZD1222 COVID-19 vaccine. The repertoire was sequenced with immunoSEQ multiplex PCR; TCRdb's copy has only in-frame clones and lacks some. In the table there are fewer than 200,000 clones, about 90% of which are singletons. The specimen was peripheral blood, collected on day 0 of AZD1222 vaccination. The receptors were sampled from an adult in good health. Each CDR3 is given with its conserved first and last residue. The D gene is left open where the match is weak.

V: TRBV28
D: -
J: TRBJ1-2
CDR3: CASSTTINYGYTF

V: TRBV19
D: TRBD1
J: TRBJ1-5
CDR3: CASRDRDNQPQHF

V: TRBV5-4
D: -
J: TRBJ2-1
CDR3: CASRPGLPLLYNEQFF

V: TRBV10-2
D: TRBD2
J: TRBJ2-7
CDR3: CASRHLAGEYEQYF

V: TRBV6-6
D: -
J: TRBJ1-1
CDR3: CASSYYGQGGPEAFF

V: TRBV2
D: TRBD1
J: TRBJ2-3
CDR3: CASSRDRGPDTQYF

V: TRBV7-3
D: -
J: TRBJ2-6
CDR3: CASSAPGASGANVLTF

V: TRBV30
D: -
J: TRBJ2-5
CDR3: CAWSTHRISGETQYF

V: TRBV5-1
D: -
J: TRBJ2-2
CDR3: CASSLSGGSTGELFF

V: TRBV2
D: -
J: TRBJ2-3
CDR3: CAGPGTSAYGTDTQYF

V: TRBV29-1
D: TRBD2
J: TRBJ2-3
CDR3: CSVGTSGNTDTQYF

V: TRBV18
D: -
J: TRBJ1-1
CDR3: CASSPWELDTEAFF

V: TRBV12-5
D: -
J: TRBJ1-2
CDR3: CASGFFGGLANYGYTF

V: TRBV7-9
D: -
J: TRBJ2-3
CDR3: CASSLTSGVDTQYF

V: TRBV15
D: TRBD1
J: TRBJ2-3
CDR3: CATSRGQSGTGITDTQYF

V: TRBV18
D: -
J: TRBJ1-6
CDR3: CASSPPSAIGNSPLHF

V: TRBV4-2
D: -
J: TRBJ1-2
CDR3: CASSQVGSESQSNYGYTF

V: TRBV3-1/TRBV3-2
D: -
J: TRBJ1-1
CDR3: CASSQDGRLNTEAFF

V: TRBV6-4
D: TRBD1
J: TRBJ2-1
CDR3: CASSENKGARDEQFF

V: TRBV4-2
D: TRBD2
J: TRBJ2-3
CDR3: CASSQDRGRSSGRDTQYF

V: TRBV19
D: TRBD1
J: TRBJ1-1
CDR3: CASSVGQGTNTEAFF

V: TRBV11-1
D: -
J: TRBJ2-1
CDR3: CASSEQGQGDNEQFF

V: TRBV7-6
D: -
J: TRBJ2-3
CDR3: CASSLAWGAGITDTQYF

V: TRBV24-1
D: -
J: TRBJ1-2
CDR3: CATSDLGHRYGYTF

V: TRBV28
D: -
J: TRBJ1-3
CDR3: CASSSPPSSGNTIYF

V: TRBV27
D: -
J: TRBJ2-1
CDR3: CASSRSPEVIFNEQFF

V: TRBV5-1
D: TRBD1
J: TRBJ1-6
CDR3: CASSSPRTGGAASPLHF

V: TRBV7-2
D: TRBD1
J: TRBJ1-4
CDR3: CASRPGGVSEKLFF

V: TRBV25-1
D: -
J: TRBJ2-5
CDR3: CASSLETQYF

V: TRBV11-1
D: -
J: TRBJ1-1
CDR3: CASSLGGRTEAFF

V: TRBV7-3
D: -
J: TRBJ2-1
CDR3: CASSSPGHNEQFF

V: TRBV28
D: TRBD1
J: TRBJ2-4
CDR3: CASTDGQGQYF

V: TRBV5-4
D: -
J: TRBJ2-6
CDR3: CASSLGVGDSGANVLTF

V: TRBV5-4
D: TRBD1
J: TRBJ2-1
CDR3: CASSLPGQGDNEQFF

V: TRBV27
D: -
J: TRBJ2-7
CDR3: CASSLVRSYEQYF

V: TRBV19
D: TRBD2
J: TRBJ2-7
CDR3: CASRFGLAGVYEQYF

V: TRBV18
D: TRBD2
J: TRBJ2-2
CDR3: CASSPRGLAGNTGELFF

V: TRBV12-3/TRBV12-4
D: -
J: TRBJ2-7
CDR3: CASSFTLGYEQYF

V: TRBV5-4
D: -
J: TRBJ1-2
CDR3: CASSLETGSFGYTF

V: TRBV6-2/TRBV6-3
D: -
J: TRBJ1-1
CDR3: CASSYYGPTNTEAFF

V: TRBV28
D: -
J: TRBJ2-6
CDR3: CASSPTRGIGANVLTF